The next 18 T cell receptor beta chains were all read from a single sample in a study of technical replicates of blood from several donors. Clones were read by immunoSEQ multiplex PCR, and TCRdb kept only the in-frame ones, dropping some. The sample shows roughly 79,000 clones, just over 95% of them seen only once. The sample taken for sequencing was T cells isolated from PBMCs. The receptors shown here come from a human donor in good health.

The table lists this clone with a count of one. V and J are TRBV7-3 and TRBJ2-1; 10 bases are shared with TRBD1. This CDR3 has 16 residues. Germline values: CDR1 SGHTA, CDR2 FQGTGA. V trimming: 2 bases; J trimming: 6 bases; junction bases outside the gene matches: 7. CDR3: CASSLAGTGVFNEQFF. In DNA form, the CDR3 reads TGTGCCAGCAGCTTAGCGGGGACAGGGGTTTTCAATGAGCAGTTCTTC.

The CDR3 loop reads CASSSPGYYGYTF. DNA for the CDR3: TGTGCCAGCAGCTCCCCAGGTTATTATGGCTACACCTTC. This rearrangement joins TRBV9 to TRBJ1-2; D is unresolved. The V and J ends lost 4 bases and 5 bases respectively, with 12 bases between them. This CDR3 has 13 amino acids. Germline lookup yields CDR1 SGDLS and CDR2 YYNGEE.

The V and J genes are TRBV7-6 and TRBJ2-2; D not certain. The CDR3 consists of 16 residues. Germline CDR1 is SGHVS and CDR2 is FNYEAQ. The V gene lost 5 bases and the J gene lost 5 bases, with 18 bases spanning the gap. CDR3 sequence: CASSVNVVGGTGELFF. Written as DNA, the CDR3 is TGTGCCAGCAGCGTAAATGTGGTAGGCGGTACCGGGGAGCTGTTTTTT.

The chain joins TRBV5-6 to TRBJ1-1; a weak D match, TRBD1 (5 bases). Germline assignment: CDR1 SGHDT and CDR2 YYEEEE. Trimming shortened V by 4 bases and J by 4 bases, and 17 bases separated the two germline ends. The CDR3 contains 15 residues. The CDR3 sequence: CASSPPQGTSTEAFF. DNA of the CDR3: TGTGCCAGCAGCCCCCCCCAGGGTACGAGCACTGAAGCTTTCTTT.

The chain employs TRBV7-9 and TRBJ2-1; D perhaps matches TRBD2 (6 bases). Per the germline V gene, CDR1 is SEHNR and CDR2 is FQNEAQ (reference sequence). With 1 base removed from V and 7 bases from J, the gap between germline ends came to 14 bases. The CDR3 loop spans 15 amino acids. CDR3 sequence: CASSLDGSLGNEQFF. In DNA, the CDR3 is TGTGCCAGCAGCTTAGACGGGAGCCTGGGGAATGAGCAGTTCTTC.

The chain is built from TRBV27 and TRBJ1-1, with D uncertain. Germline V lookup: CDR1 MNHEY, CDR2 SMNVEV (reference sequence). Trimming removed 5 bases from V and 0 bases from J, with 7 bases in between. The CDR3 runs to 13 residues. The CDR3 DNA follows: TGTGCCAGCAGTCCCGTAGTGAACACTGAAGCTTTCTTT. Its protein product is CASSPVVNTEAFF.

The CDR3 here is CAWTVGLDDTQYF. In DNA, the CDR3 is TGTGCCTGGACTGTGGGACTAGATGATACGCAGTATTTT. The gene calls are TRBV30 and TRBJ2-3, with 8 positions matching TRBD2. Germline CDR1 reads GTSNPN; CDR2 reads SVGIG (reference sequence). The trim removed 4 bases at V and 6 bases at J, leaving 6 bases unmatched. The CDR3 contains 13 residues.

The CDR3 spells CASSFYSNTQYF. The CDR3 bases are TGTGCCAGCAGCTTCTACTCGAATACGCAGTATTTT. V and J are TRBV13 and TRBJ2-3; D unresolved. V lost 3 bases to trimming and J lost 7 bases, with 8 bases between them. From germline, CDR1 is PRHDT and CDR2 FYEKMQ (reference sequence). The CDR3 is 12 amino acids.

The chain joins TRBV10-2 to TRBJ1-2, with 7 bases identical to TRBD1. Germline V lookup: CDR1 WSHSY, CDR2 SAAADI. The junction had 15 bases not matched to a gene; V was cut back by 2 bases and J by 0 bases. The CDR3 covers 19 residues. This chain's CDR3 is CASSEIYRDSHTANYGYTF. The CDR3 bases are TGCGCCAGCAGTGAGATATATCGGGACAGTCATACGGCTAACTATGGCTACACCTTC.

The V call is TRBV6-1, the J call TRBJ1-2, with 7 bases matching TRBD1. The trim removed 6 bases at V and 6 bases at J, leaving 7 bases unmatched. Germline-derived CDR1 and CDR2 are MNHNS and SASEGT. CDR3 size: 13 residues. The CDR3 sequence is CASRPGTDHGYTF. DNA of the CDR3: TGTGCCAGCAGGCCCGGGACAGATCATGGCTACACCTTC.

The chain has TRBV11-3 and TRBJ1-1, with 10 bases lining up with TRBD1. The CDR3 totals 15 residues. J lost 6 bases, V lost 4 bases, and 8 bases had no gene match. Germline V CDR1 and CDR2: SGHNT, YENEEA. DNA of the CDR3: TGTGCCAGCAGCTATCGGACAGGGGGATGGGCTGAAGCTTTCTTT. Its protein is CASSYRTGGWAEAFF.

The gene calls are TRBV6-1 and TRBJ1-3; D ambiguous. The V gene lost 0 bases and the J gene lost 8 bases, with 14 bases spanning the gap. Per the germline V gene, CDR1 is MNHNS and CDR2 is SASEGT. The CDR3 covers 15 residues. CDR3 bases: TGTGCCAGCAGTGAAGCGACGGGAAAGATGTACACCATATATTTT. This encodes CASSEATGKMYTIYF.

This rearrangement joins TRBV7-2 to TRBJ1-1, with a tentative D call TRBD1 (6 bases). Germline V lookup: CDR1 SGHTA, CDR2 FQGNSA. The CDR3 consists of 13 residues. The V end was cut by 4 bases, the J end by 7 bases, with 13 bases between. This CDR3 is CASSWTVHVEAFF. The CDR3 coding sequence is TGTGCCAGCAGCTGGACAGTCCATGTTGAAGCTTTCTTT.

The chain links TRBV2 to TRBJ2-7, with a tentative D call TRBD1 (5 bases). Germline V CDR1 and CDR2: SNHLY, FYNNEI. The CDR3 is 12 residues long. V was shortened by 7 bases and J by 4 bases, with 11 bases between the two germline ends. The CDR3 protein is CASTGRRYEQYF. The CDR3 region has the DNA TGTGCCAGCACAGGGCGACGTTACGAGCAGTACTTC.

The chain uses TRBV4-1 and TRBJ2-3; 16 positions agree with TRBD2. V was clipped by 1 base and J by 11 bases; unmatched bases: 12. CDR3 size: 18 residues. Germline V gene lookup returns CDR1 MGHRA and CDR2 YSYEKL. CDR3 amino acids: CASSQGGGTSGRDDGQYF. Written as DNA, the CDR3 is TGCGCCAGCAGCCAAGGCGGTGGGACTAGCGGGAGGGATGACGGGCAGTATTTT.

The V call is TRBV20-1, the J call TRBJ2-1, with unresolved D. Trimming took 6 bases from V and 6 from J, leaving 6 bases between them. The germline V gene encodes CDR1 DFQATT and CDR2 SNEGSKA (reference sequence). The CDR3 is made up of 10 amino acids. The CDR3 nucleotides are TGCAGTGCCTCGTCCAATGAGCAGTTCTTC. This codes for CSASSNEQFF.

This clone was found once. This chain joins TRBV5-1 and TRBJ2-4; D perhaps matches TRBD2 (6 bases). The CDR3 is made up of 14 amino acids. The V end was cut by 4 bases, the J end by 7 bases, with 15 bases between. Germline V lookup: CDR1 SGHRS, CDR2 YFSETQ. CDR3 amino acids: CASSPAAGSNIQYF. The DNA of the CDR3 is TGCGCCAGCAGCCCTGCGGCGGGATCGAACATTCAGTACTTC.

The rearrangement uses TRBV10-2 and TRBJ2-1, with no clear D. This CDR3 region has 13 residues. CDR1 WSHSY and CDR2 SAAADI come from the germline V gene. V was cut by 7 bases and J by 5 bases, with 12 bases left in between. CDR3 nucleotide sequence: TGCGCCAGCAATCATCTAGTTAACAATGAGCAGTTCTTC. It yields the protein CASNHLVNNEQFF.